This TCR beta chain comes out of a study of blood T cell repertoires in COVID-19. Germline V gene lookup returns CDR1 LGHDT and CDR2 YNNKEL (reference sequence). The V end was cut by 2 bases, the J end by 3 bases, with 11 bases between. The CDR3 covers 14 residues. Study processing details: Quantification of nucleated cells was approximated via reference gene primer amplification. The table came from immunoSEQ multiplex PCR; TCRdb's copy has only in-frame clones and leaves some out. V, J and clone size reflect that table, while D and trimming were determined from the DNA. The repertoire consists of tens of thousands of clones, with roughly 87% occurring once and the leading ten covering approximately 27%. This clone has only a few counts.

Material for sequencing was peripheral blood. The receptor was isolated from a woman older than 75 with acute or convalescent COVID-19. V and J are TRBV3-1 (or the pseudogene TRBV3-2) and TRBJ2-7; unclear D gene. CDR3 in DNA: TGTGCCAGCAGCCAAACCAACAGAGTCTACGAGCAGTACTTC. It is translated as CASSQTNRVYEQYF.